The rows below give T cell receptor beta chains drawn from one sample of a study of shared clonotypes between healthy human individuals. Repertoires were generated with immunoSEQ multiplex PCR, while TCRdb's copy carries only in-frame clones and drops some. The table includes approximately 320,000 clones, 74% detected once. Sequencing input: memory CD4+ T cells sorted from blood. The receptors were gathered from a young man in good health. Each CDR3 is given with its conserved first and last residue. The D gene is left open where the match is weak. A row's size may be missing; if present it is once, few, many or a size class.

clone size,J gene,D gene,V gene,CDR3 length,CDR3 protein,CDR3 DNA
NA,TRBJ1-5,NA,TRBV19,14,CASSMRQPNQPQHF,TGTGCCAGTAGTATGCGGCAACCGAATCAGCCCCAGCATTTT
few,TRBJ2-3,TRBD2,TRBV11-3,16,CASSKRTSGGTDTQYF,TGTGCCAGCAGCAAAAGGACTAGCGGAGGGACAGATACGCAGTATTTT
NA,TRBJ2-5,NA,TRBV5-1,14,CASSSGPPQETQYF,TGCGCCAGCAGCTCGGGACCGCCCCAAGAGACCCAGTACTTC
many,TRBJ1-5,NA,TRBV2,13,CAISGESNQPQHF,TGTGCCATTTCAGGGGAGAGCAATCAGCCCCAGCATTTT
NA,TRBJ1-5,NA,TRBV28,14,CASSFDRVGRPQHF,TGTGCCAGCAGTTTCGACAGAGTGGGGAGGCCCCAGCATTTT
NA,TRBJ2-7,TRBD1,TRBV5-1,17,CASSLVPPGQKAYEQYF,TGCGCCAGCAGCTTGGTCCCACCGGGACAGAAAGCCTACGAGCAGTACTTC
NA,TRBJ1-3,NA,TRBV7-8,14,CASSLVGSGNTIYF,TGTGCCAGCAGCTTAGTAGGATCTGGAAACACCATATATTTT
NA,TRBJ2-3,TRBD2,TRBV18,17,CASSPLASGGYTDTQYF,TGTGCCAGCTCACCATTAGCTAGCGGCGGTTACACAGATACGCAGTATTTT
few,TRBJ2-7,TRBD2,TRBV6-5,14,CASSVLAGDDEQYF,TGTGCCAGCAGTGTACTAGCGGGAGATGACGAGCAGTACTTC
NA,TRBJ2-5,NA,TRBV18,15,CASSPRVAVDETQYF,TGTGCCAGCTCACCACGGGTTGCGGTTGATGAGACCCAGTACTTC
NA,TRBJ2-7,TRBD1,TRBV29-1,12,CSVIRQGYEQYF,TGCAGCGTGATCCGACAGGGGTACGAGCAGTACTTC
NA,TRBJ2-5,TRBD2,TRBV19,15,CASSIGLAGTETQYF,TGTGCCAGTAGTATCGGGCTAGCGGGAACAGAGACCCAGTACTTC
NA,TRBJ1-3,NA,TRBV6-1,11,CASSDLGTIYF,TGTGCCAGCAGTGATCTTGGCACCATATATTTT
NA,TRBJ2-1,NA,TRBV10-3,16,CAISDFTRSSYNEQFF,TGTGCCATCAGCGATTTTACTAGAAGCTCCTACAATGAGCAGTTCTTC